This T cell receptor beta chain is from a study of blood T cell repertoires in COVID-19. The V gene's germline CDR1 is KGHSH and CDR2 LQKENI. Unmatched junction bases numbered 10, after V lost 3 bases and J lost 2 bases. The CDR3 consists of 19 residues. Study processing details: Amplification from reference gene primers served as the basis for estimated nucleated cell counts. The table came from immunoSEQ multiplex PCR; TCRdb's copy has only in-frame clones and leaves some out. D and trimming were read from the DNA, whereas the V and J calls and clone size are those reported in that table. The top ten hold over 5% of the sample, which has roughly 170,000 clones, more than 75% seen once.

This sequence joins TRBV18 and TRBJ2-2, with 12 bases that match TRBD2. The clonotype originates from a woman aged 45-60 years with COVID-19, enrolled during active disease. Sequencing was done on a sample of peripheral blood. In nucleotides, the CDR3 is TGTGCCAGCTCACCTTTCTCCGGGACTAGCGGGTTTAACACCGGGGAGCTGTTTTTT. Residues: CASSPFSGTSGFNTGELFF.